This TCR beta chain was documented in a study of PD-1 blockade in classical Hodgkin lymphoma. Broader study findings: Initiation of nivolumab under 1 year after ASCT led to exclusion of patients.

Noted time point: cycle 4 day 1 (C4D1), after less than 7 weeks of nivolumab. Every patient was affected by relapse after autologous stem cell transplantation, while exposure to brentuximab vedotin was not uniform. This clone was seen a handful of times. The target antigen is unknown. TCRdb's table, derived via immunoSEQ multiplex PCR, lists solely in-frame clones and lacks some. The table shows over 85,000 clones, with roughly 91% occurring only once. The CDR3 sequence is 19 residues long. CDR1 is MDHEN and CDR2 is SYDVKM in the germline V gene. Trimming left V 3 bases short and J 6 bases short, with 27 bases between.

The TCR sequence derives from a human donor with classical Hodgkin lymphoma. The chain uses TRBV28 and TRBJ2-1, with D perhaps given as TRBD1 or TRBD2 (6 bases each). The input for sequencing was peripheral blood mononuclear cells (PBMCs), taken before the fourth cycle of nivolumab. CDR3 amino acids: CASSFSPAVLSGGGNEQFF. CDR3 bases: TGTGCCAGCAGTTTCTCACCAGCAGTTTTATCAGGAGGGGGCAATGAGCAGTTCTTC.